This TCR beta chain emerged from a study of blood T cell repertoires in COVID-19. About the research overall: Italy, Spain and the United States were the sources of the convalescent and acute COVID-19 samples. T cells, B-cell-depleted T cells, or PBMCs provided the cDNA or gDNA that served as material.

The CDR3 totals 16 residues. Germline CDR1 reads MGHRA; CDR2 reads YSYEKL. The ends were cut back, 1 base at V and 8 bases at J, with 20 bases in the middle. In the original processing: Reference gene primers were amplified, and this amplification served to estimate nucleated cell counts. Produced via immunoSEQ multiplex PCR; TCRdb's table is partial and in-frame only. D and trimming come from the DNA, and the V and J calls and clone size come from that table. In the table there are 100,000 to 150,000 clones, about 86% of which are singletons. This clone was counted many times. The clonotype comes from a woman aged 50 to 65 with acute or convalescent COVID-19. V and J are TRBV4-1 and TRBJ1-2; a weak D match, TRBD1 (6 bases). Input material: peripheral blood. The CDR3 is CASSQVTGNQNGGYTF. The CDR3 coding sequence is TGCGCCAGCAGCCAAGTAACAGGGAATCAAAACGGAGGCTACACCTTC.